Listed below are T cell receptor beta chains from one sample, sequenced in a study of blood T cell repertoires in COVID-19. The protocol was immunoSEQ multiplex PCR, while the TCRdb copy is restricted to in-frame clones and leaves out a portion. The table lists some 96,000 clones, about 80% of them singletons. Sequencing used peripheral blood. These receptors all stem from an older woman with acute or convalescent COVID-19. The CDR3 runs from the conserved cysteine through the conserved F or W. A D gene is named only where the DNA matches it firmly. Where a row states a size, it is once, few, many or the class of an expanded clone; other rows omit it.

d_call	v_call	clone_size	j_call	cdr3_aa	cdr3_nt
-	TRBV11-2	-	TRBJ1-1	CASSFQGNTEAFF	TGTGCCAGCAGCTTCCAGGGTAACACTGAAGCTTTCTTT
-	TRBV7-9	-	TRBJ1-2	CASSFSRLGDSPGYTF	TGTGCCAGCAGCTTTTCGCGCTTGGGCGACAGTCCCGGCTACACCTTC
TRBD2	TRBV3-1/TRBV3-2	few	TRBJ2-2	CASSLASGPLGELFF	TGTGCCAGCAGCCTGGCTAGCGGCCCCCTGGGGGAGCTGTTTTTT
TRBD1	TRBV4-1	-	TRBJ2-5	CASSQGDRGETQYF	TGCGCCAGCAGCCAAGGGGACAGGGGAGAGACCCAGTACTTC
-	TRBV12-3/TRBV12-4	-	TRBJ1-1	CASRRQLNTEAFF	TGTGCCAGCAGGAGACAGCTCAACACTGAAGCTTTCTTT
-	TRBV4-1	-	TRBJ1-2	CASSQDRGGRLGALFDGYTF	TGCGCCAGCAGCCAAGATAGGGGGGGACGCTTAGGGGCCCTCTTCGATGGCTACACCTTC
-	TRBV18	-	TRBJ1-5	CASSPPVLGSNQPQHF	TGTGCCAGCTCACCACCGGTGCTCGGGAGCAATCAGCCCCAGCATTTT
-	TRBV28	-	TRBJ1-4	CASSFRDLDEKLFF	TGTGCCAGCAGTTTCAGGGATTTAGATGAAAAACTGTTTTTT
TRBD1	TRBV19	-	TRBJ2-7	CASMGRGSYEQYF	TGTGCCAGTATGGGCAGGGGGTCCTACGAGCAGTACTTC
-	TRBV27	-	TRBJ1-5	CASSSPGYQQPQHF	TGTGCCAGCAGTTCTCCCGGGTATCAACAGCCCCAGCATTTT
-	TRBV6-5	-	TRBJ2-5	CASSFDSQGTQYF	TGTGCCAGCAGTTTTGACTCCCAGGGGACCCAGTACTTC
-	TRBV2	-	TRBJ2-1	CAILRQGRDPNEQFF	TGTGCCATCCTCCGACAGGGGAGGGATCCCAATGAGCAGTTCTTC
-	TRBV18	-	TRBJ1-1	CASSPLTEANTEAFF	TGTGCCAGCTCACCACTTACAGAAGCGAACACTGAAGCTTTCTTT
TRBD1	TRBV5-1	-	TRBJ2-7	CASSPQGRSEQYF	TGCGCCAGCAGCCCACAGGGGAGAAGCGAGCAGTACTTC
-	TRBV7-2	-	TRBJ1-2	CASSSGVNYGYTF	TGTGCCAGCAGCTCAGGGGTTAACTATGGCTACACCTTC
TRBD1	TRBV6-2/TRBV6-3	-	TRBJ1-4	CASSSGQGRGEKLFF	TGTGCCAGCAGTTCTGGACAGGGGAGAGGTGAAAAACTGTTTTTT
TRBD1	TRBV5-1	-	TRBJ2-5	CASQLADRGDLQETQYF	TGCGCCAGCCAGTTGGCGGACAGGGGCGATCTTCAAGAGACCCAGTACTTC
TRBD1	TRBV7-6	once	TRBJ1-1	CASSRTGQGVTEAFF	TGTGCCAGCAGCCGAACGGGACAGGGGGTCACTGAAGCTTTCTTT
-	TRBV5-1	-	TRBJ1-1	CASSSLSMNTEAFF	TGCGCCAGCAGCTCCCTGAGCATGAACACTGAAGCTTTCTTT
-	TRBV4-1	-	TRBJ2-1	CASSQAESYNEQFF	TGCGCCAGCAGCCAAGCAGAATCCTACAATGAGCAGTTCTTC
-	TRBV6-5	few	TRBJ1-4	CASSLMQGNEKLFF	TGTGCCAGCAGCCTCATGCAGGGGAATGAAAAACTGTTTTTT
-	TRBV19	-	TRBJ2-5	CASSINREETQYF	TGTGCCAGTAGTATCAACAGGGAAGAGACCCAGTACTTC
-	TRBV5-1	once	TRBJ2-7	CASMEGPSSYEQYF	TGCGCCAGCATGGAGGGGCCGAGCTCCTACGAGCAGTACTTC
-	TRBV6-6	once	TRBJ2-3	CASKRPRVGLTDTQYF	TGTGCCAGCAAACGGCCCCGCGTGGGGCTCACAGATACGCAGTATTTT
-	TRBV11-2	-	TRBJ2-7	CASSLSAGAYEQYF	TGTGCCAGCAGCTTATCCGCTGGGGCGTACGAGCAGTACTTC
TRBD1	TRBV15	-	TRBJ1-5	CATSRDWDRGIPFRSNQPQHF	TGTGCCACCAGCAGAGATTGGGACAGGGGGATTCCGTTTCGTAGCAATCAGCCCCAGCATTTT
-	TRBV28	-	TRBJ1-4	CASGTAGPTNEKLFF	TGTGCCAGTGGGACTGCCGGCCCAACTAATGAAAAACTGTTTTTT
TRBD1	TRBV3-1/TRBV3-2	once	TRBJ1-5	CASSQGDRQGNTPQHF	TGTGCCAGCAGCCAAGGGGATCGACAGGGTAATACGCCCCAGCATTTT
TRBD2	TRBV9	-	TRBJ2-5	CASTETSGGPQETQYF	TGTGCCAGCACCGAGACTAGCGGGGGACCGCAAGAGACCCAGTACTTC
-	TRBV12-3/TRBV12-4	-	TRBJ2-6	CASSFPGEVLTF	TGTGCCAGCAGTTTTCCGGGGGAGGTCCTGACTTTC
TRBD1	TRBV2	once	TRBJ2-6	CASSATGPSGANVLTF	TGTGCCAGCAGCGCGACAGGGCCCAGTGGGGCCAACGTCCTGACTTTC
TRBD2	TRBV7-3	-	TRBJ2-5	CASSLGGAGQETQYF	TGTGCCAGCAGCCTCGGGGGGGCCGGACAGGAGACCCAGTACTTC